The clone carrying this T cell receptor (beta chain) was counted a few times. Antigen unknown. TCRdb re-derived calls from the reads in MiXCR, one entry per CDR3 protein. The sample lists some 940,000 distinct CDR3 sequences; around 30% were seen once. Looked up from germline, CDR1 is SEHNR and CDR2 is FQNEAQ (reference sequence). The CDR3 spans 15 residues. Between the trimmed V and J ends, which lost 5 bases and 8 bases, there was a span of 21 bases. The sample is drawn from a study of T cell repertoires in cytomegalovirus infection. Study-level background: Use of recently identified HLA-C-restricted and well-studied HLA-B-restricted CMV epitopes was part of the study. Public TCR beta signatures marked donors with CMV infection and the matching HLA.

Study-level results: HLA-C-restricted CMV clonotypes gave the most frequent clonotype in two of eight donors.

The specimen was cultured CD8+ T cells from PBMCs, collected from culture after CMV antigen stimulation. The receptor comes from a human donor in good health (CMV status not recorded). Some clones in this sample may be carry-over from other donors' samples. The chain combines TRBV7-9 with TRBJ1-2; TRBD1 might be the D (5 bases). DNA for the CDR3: TGTGCCAGCAGCCCAAGTCCAGGGAGCTTTGAGGGCTACACCTTC. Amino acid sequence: CASSPSPGSFEGYTF. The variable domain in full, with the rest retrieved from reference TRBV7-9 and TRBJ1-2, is DTGVSQNPRHKITKRGQNVTFRCDPISEHNRLYWYRQTLGQGPEFLTYFQNEAQLEKSRLLSDRFSAERPKGSFSTLEIQRTEQGDSAMYLCASSPSPGSFEGYTFGSGTRLTVV.